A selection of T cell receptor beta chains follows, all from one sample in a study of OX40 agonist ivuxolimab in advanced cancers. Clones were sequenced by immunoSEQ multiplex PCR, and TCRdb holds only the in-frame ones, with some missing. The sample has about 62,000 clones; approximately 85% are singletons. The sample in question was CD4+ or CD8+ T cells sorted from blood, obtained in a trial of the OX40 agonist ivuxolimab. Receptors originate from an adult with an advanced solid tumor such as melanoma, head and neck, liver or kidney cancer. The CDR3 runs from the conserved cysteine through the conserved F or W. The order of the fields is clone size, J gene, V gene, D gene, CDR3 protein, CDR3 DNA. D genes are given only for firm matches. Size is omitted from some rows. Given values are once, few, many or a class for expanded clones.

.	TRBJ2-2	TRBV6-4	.	CASSEGQGPGELFF	TGTGCCAGCAGTGAAGGGCAGGGGCCCGGGGAGCTGTTTTTT
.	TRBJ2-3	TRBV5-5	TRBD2	CASSKASGVTDTQYF	TGTGCCAGCAGCAAGGCTAGCGGGGTCACAGATACGCAGTATTTT
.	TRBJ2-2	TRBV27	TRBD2	CASSSTTSGSTVGELFF	TGTGCCAGCAGTTCAACGACTAGCGGGAGTACGGTCGGGGAGCTGTTTTTT
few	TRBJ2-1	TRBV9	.	CASSVEGVYNEQFF	TGTGCCAGCAGCGTAGAGGGGGTCTACAATGAGCAGTTCTTC
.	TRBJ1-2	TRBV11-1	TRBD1	CASSPTGSPGYTF	TGTGCCAGCAGCCCGACAGGGTCTCCTGGCTACACCTTC
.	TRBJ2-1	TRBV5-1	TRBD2	CASSSSHSGTRVEQFF	TGCGCCAGCAGCTCGTCACACTCCGGGACTAGAGTTGAGCAGTTCTTC
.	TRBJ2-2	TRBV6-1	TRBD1	CASKDRVGTGELFF	TGTGCCAGCAAAGACAGGGTGGGCACCGGGGAGCTGTTTTTT
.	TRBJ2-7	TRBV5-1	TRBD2	CASSLTAGAYEQYF	TGCGCCAGCAGCTTGACGGCGGGGGCCTACGAGCAGTACTTC
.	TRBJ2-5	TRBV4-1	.	CASSGQGGETQYF	TGCGCCAGCAGCGGGCAGGGGGGAGAGACCCAGTACTTC
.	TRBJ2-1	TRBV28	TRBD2	CASRRAGTSANNEQFF	TGTGCCAGCAGGCGCGCCGGGACTAGCGCTAACAATGAGCAGTTCTTC
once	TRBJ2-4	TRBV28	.	CASSLRGPKNIQYF	TGTGCCAGCAGTCTCAGGGGCCCCAAAAACATTCAGTACTTC
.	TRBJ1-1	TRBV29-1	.	CSVDQGEAFF	TGCAGCGTGGATCAGGGGGAAGCTTTCTTT